This TCR beta chain stems from a study of human T cells and chemical hapten exposure. Study-wide background: The sensitizer, 2% DPC, was used on approximately 2 cm by approximately 2 cm of upper inner arm skin.

Time point reported: patch test 2, 6 weeks after DPC sensitization. Regarding treatment: therapeutic diphenylcyclopropenone sensitization with weekly scalp DPC. This clonotype turned up a few times. Its antigen remains unknown. Each CDR3 protein is one row after TCRdb ran MiXCR on the RACE reads. The profile shows approximately 350,000 distinct CDR3 sequences, 6% to 7% of them singletons. Overall study findings and caveats: Expanded TCRs were compared with controls, and the expanded TCRs formed significantly more large CDR3 similarity clusters. TCRs above 1 in 1000 frequency did not change with DPC sensitization.

This clonotype was obtained from a woman younger than 35 with alopecia areata. Some clones in this sample may be carry-over from other donors' samples. This specimen consisted of whole blood, obtained in connection with sensitization to the hapten diphenylcyclopropenone (DPC).

The CDR3 is CASQRAMETQYF. The CDR3 DNA reads as TGTGCCAGCCAGAGGGCCATGGAGACCCAGTACTTC. V is TRBV2 and J is TRBJ2-5; the D gene is possibly TRBD2 (5 bases). V lost 8 bases, J lost 5 bases, and 12 bases lay in between. The CDR3 is 12 residues long. The germline CDR1 and CDR2 sequences are SNHLY and FYNNEI.